These 8 T cell receptor beta chains were sequenced from one sample in a study of vaccination effects on CD4 cells after COVID-19. ViraFEST used viral peptide pools to expand antigen-specific CD4+ T cells before sequencing. CD4+ T cells were isolated after around ten days of culture. Of the BNT162b2 and mRNA-1273 vaccines, participants received two doses of one or the other. Their specific antigens are unknown. This table comes from immunoSEQ multiplex PCR, and its TCRdb copy is limited to in-frame clones, with some not included. This sample has around 81,000 clones; under 80% occur once, and the top ten carry under 1.2%. The specimen comprised CD4+ T cells from PBMCs cultured with HCoV-OC43 spike peptides, sampled after COVID-19 vaccination. Subset specified: HCoV-OC43 spike overlapping peptide pool stimulation. Receptor source: a human donor who received a COVID-19 vaccine.

There are a few counts of this clone. The rearrangement uses TRBV27 and TRBJ1-1; the D is unclear. Trimming left V 6 bases short and J 10 bases short, with 21 bases between. This CDR3 is built from 14 residues. Germline V CDR1 and CDR2: MNHEY, SMNVEV (reference sequence). The CDR3 nucleotides are TGTGCCAGCAGGACCCTCGGACGGCCCGAGGTAGCTTTCTTT. Translation gives CASRTLGRPEVAFF.

This rearrangement joins TRBV9 to TRBJ2-5; 10 bases are a match to TRBD1. Germline CDR1 and CDR2: SGDLS and YYNGEE. The CDR3 extends over 15 amino acids. J lost 4 bases, V lost 3 bases, and 6 bases had no gene match. In DNA form, the CDR3 reads TGTGCCAGCAGCGCCGGGACAGGGGTTGGAGAGACCCAGTACTTC. Protein product: CASSAGTGVGETQYF.

The rearrangement links TRBV18 to TRBJ2-5; tentative D call: TRBD2 (6 bases). Trimming took 4 bases from V and 1 from J, leaving 13 bases between them. This CDR3 contains 15 residues. Germline CDR1 KGHSH, CDR2 LQKENI. The CDR3 region is CASSLRGGFQETQYF. The CDR3 nucleotides are TGTGCCAGCTCACTGCGGGGCGGATTCCAAGAGACCCAGTACTTC.

This clone has more than one count but fewer than ten. V is TRBV5-1 and J is TRBJ2-1; no definite D call. The CDR3 is 15 amino acids. The V and J ends lost 4 bases and 0 bases respectively, with 11 bases between them. CDR1 and CDR2 (germline): SGHRS, YFSETQ. The CDR3 spells CASSPRVASYNEQFF. The CDR3 nucleotides read TGCGCCAGCAGCCCCCGGGTCGCCTCCTACAATGAGCAGTTCTTC.

The V call is TRBV6-5, the J call TRBJ1-4; D not resolved. Deletions cut 6 bases from V and 5 bases from J, with 10 bases between. The CDR3 sequence is 13 residues long. Germline assignment: CDR1 MNHEY and CDR2 SVGAGI. CDR3 amino acids: CASRPTGNEKLFF. CDR3 nucleotide sequence: TGTGCCAGCAGGCCGACGGGGAATGAAAAACTGTTTTTT.

V usage is TRBV19 and J usage is TRBJ1-5; no firm D call. Per the germline V gene, CDR1 is LNHDA and CDR2 is SQIVND (reference sequence). Trimming removed 10 bases from V and 6 bases from J, with 19 bases in between. This CDR3 region has 14 residues. The CDR3 DNA follows: TGTGCCACCTCGCGCACGGGGATCGGTCAGCCCCAGCATTTT. It codes for CATSRTGIGQPQHF.

This chain uses TRBV5-1 with TRBJ1-4; D remains unclear. CDR1 is SGHRS, CDR2 YFSETQ, per germline. There are 13 residues in the CDR3. The germline V and J ends were trimmed by 5 bases and 2 bases, with 7 bases remaining between them. The CDR3 sequence: CASRTGTNEKLFF. The DNA of the CDR3 is TGCGCCAGCAGAACCGGGACTAATGAAAAACTGTTTTTT.

The chain is built from TRBV6-6 and TRBJ2-1; D unclear. Per germline, CDR1 MNHNY and CDR2 SVGAGI (reference sequence). The V gene lost 6 bases and the J gene lost 8 bases, with 11 bases spanning the gap. The CDR3 runs to 12 residues. CDR3 loop: CASSPVMDEQFF. In DNA, the CDR3 is TGTGCCAGCAGCCCCGTAATGGATGAGCAGTTCTTC.